A single sample is the source of the 14 T cell receptor beta chains below, sequenced in a study of beta chain features in type 1 diabetes. Expressed TCRB transcripts were sequenced because the entire RNA isolate underwent reverse transcription. Assay: immunoSEQ multiplex PCR; the TCRdb copy retains only in-frame clones and omits some. The data show under 450,000 clones, about 14% seen once. Sequencing was done on a sample of naive CD4+ T cells from blood. These receptors came from a man aged 25-45 years in good health.

This clone showed up just a few times. The rearrangement uses TRBV7-9 and TRBJ1-1; possibly TRBD1 for D (6 bases). CDR3 size: 15 residues. In germline, CDR1 is SEHNR, CDR2 FQNEAQ (reference sequence). Trimming removed 5 bases at V and 1 base at J, with 14 bases between. The CDR3 reads CASSPQGRGNTEAFF. Written as DNA, the CDR3 is TGTGCCAGCAGCCCTCAGGGGAGAGGGAACACTGAAGCTTTCTTT.

The chain has TRBV7-2 and TRBJ2-5; either TRBD1 or TRBD2 may supply D (5 bases each). CDR1 and CDR2 from the germline V gene are SGHTA and FQGNSA. V dropped 5 bases and J dropped 6 bases, with 31 bases sitting between them. CDR3 size: 19 residues. The CDR3 DNA is TGTGCCAGCAGCCCGCGAAGGGGACGTTCGGACTGGAAGGAAAAGACCCAGTACTTC. Protein sequence: CASSPRRGRSDWKEKTQYF.

This clone was recorded a few times. The CDR3 DNA sequence: TGTGCCAGCGCTAGCGGGGGTGCTTACGAGCAGTACTTC. Its translation: CASASGGAYEQYF. The chain employs TRBV25-1 and TRBJ2-7; 10 bases map to TRBD2. The J segment lost 4 bases and the V segment lost 8 bases, leaving 5 bases of the junction unmatched. The CDR3 loop spans 13 amino acids. Germline V gene data show CDR1 as MGHDK and CDR2 as SYGVNS.

The sample holds a few counts of this clone. The chain combines TRBV4-1 with TRBJ2-3, with a possible D match to TRBD2 (5 bases). Germline V gives CDR1 MGHRA, CDR2 YSYEKL. Trimming cost V 1 base and J 0 bases, with 8 bases left between them. This CDR3 spans 15 amino acids. CDR3 residues: CASSQAERSTDTQYF. The CDR3 bases are TGCGCCAGCAGCCAAGCCGAGCGGAGCACAGATACGCAGTATTTT.

This clone was observed a handful of times. The V and J genes are TRBV5-4 and TRBJ2-5; D could derive from TRBD1 or TRBD2 (5 bases each). CDR1 is SGHNT, CDR2 YYREEE, per germline (reference sequence). This CDR3 region has 14 residues. The germline V and J ends were trimmed by 4 bases and 5 bases, with 15 bases remaining between them. For the CDR3, the DNA is TGTGCCAGCAGCGTATCCCCGGGGCGCGAGACCCAGTACTTC. It translates to CASSVSPGRETQYF.

The table lists this clone with a few counts. V gene TRBV4-2 combines with J gene TRBJ2-2; 8 bases match TRBD1. CDR3 length equals 16 residues. Germline lookup yields CDR1 LGHNA and CDR2 YNFKEQ. V lost 5 bases and J lost 3; bases outside the gene matches: 8. CDR3 region: CASSVGQGLYTGELFF. In DNA form, the CDR3 reads TGTGCCAGCAGCGTAGGACAGGGTTTATACACCGGGGAGCTGTTTTTT.

This clone was observed a few times. CDR3 residues: CASSFSGSGMGEQFF. The CDR3 DNA reads as TGTGCCAGCAGCTTTAGCGGGAGCGGGATGGGTGAGCAGTTCTTC. This chain joins TRBV7-2 and TRBJ2-1, with 9 bases identical to TRBD2. This CDR3 is built from 15 residues. Trimming took 3 bases from V and 9 from J; bases not matched to a gene: 9. In germline, CDR1 is SGHTA, CDR2 FQGNSA. The whole variable domain, remainder taken from reference TRBV7-2 and TRBJ2-1, is GAGVSQSPSNKVTEKGKDVELRCDPISGHTALYWYRQSLGQGLEFLIYFQGNSAPDKSGLPSDRFSAERTGGSVSTLTIQRTQQEDSAVYLCASSFSGSGMGEQFFGPGTRLTVL.

There are a few counts of this clone. The rearrangement joins TRBV5-4 to TRBJ2-1; 7 nucleotides agree with TRBD1. The CDR3 totals 15 residues. Trimming at V came to 4 bases and at J to 8 bases, leaving 12 bases not matched to a gene. Germline CDR1 and CDR2: SGHNT and YYREEE (reference sequence). CDR3: CASSLVWGTEYEQFF. In DNA, the CDR3 is TGTGCCAGCAGCCTAGTCTGGGGGACAGAATATGAGCAGTTCTTC.

This chain connects TRBV6-5 to TRBJ2-1; D not resolved. Germline CDR1 MNHEY, CDR2 SVGAGI. CDR3 length: 11 amino acids. Trimming left V 5 bases short and J 10 bases short, with 9 bases between. DNA of the CDR3: TGTGCCAGCAGTGACCACCGGGAGCAGTTCTTC. This codes for CASSDHREQFF.

The chain joins TRBV27 to TRBJ1-6; D ambiguous. V shed 2 bases and J shed 4 bases, with 9 bases lying between them. CDR1 and CDR2 (germline): MNHEY, SMNVEV (reference sequence). The CDR3 runs 15 residues. The CDR3 region is CASSLEGSYNSPLHF. Here the CDR3 DNA reads TGTGCCAGCAGTTTAGAGGGTTCTTATAATTCACCCCTCCACTTT.

A word on this clone: This sample includes further DNA sequences coding for the same CDR3. The V and J genes are TRBV7-2 and TRBJ2-3, with D perhaps given as TRBD1 or TRBD2 (5 bases each). V lost 0 bases and J lost 1, with 5 bases in between. The germline V gene encodes CDR1 SGHTA and CDR2 FQGNSA. This CDR3 is built from 14 residues. This CDR3 is CASSLAGRTDTQYF. CDR3 bases: TGTGCCAGCAGCTTAGCGGGACGCACAGATACGCAGTATTTT.

This clone has more than one count but fewer than ten. The genes are TRBV9 and TRBJ2-1; a possible D gene is TRBD1 (5 bases). Trimming took off 7 bases at V and 0 bases at J, with 14 bases between the two ends. Germline V lookup: CDR1 SGDLS, CDR2 YYNGEE. This CDR3 spans 15 amino acids. CDR3 coding DNA: TGTGCCAGCTCCATGACAGCGATCTCCTACAATGAGCAGTTCTTC. Translation: CASSMTAISYNEQFF.

V and J are TRBV30 and TRBJ2-3; 12 nucleotides match TRBD2. V dropped 4 bases and J dropped 4; count of bases not matched to a gene: 9. Per the germline V gene, CDR1 is GTSNPN and CDR2 is SVGIG (reference sequence). This CDR3 region has 16 residues. CDR3 residues: CAWTRGLAGGPDTQYF. CDR3 DNA sequence: TGTGCCTGGACCCGGGGGCTAGCGGGAGGGCCAGATACGCAGTATTTT.

The J gene is TRBJ1-1, the V gene TRBV27, with D possibly being TRBD1 (6 bases). This CDR3 is 13 amino acids long. The V gene lost 0 bases and the J gene lost 9 bases, with 11 bases spanning the gap. CDR1 is MNHEY and CDR2 is SMNVEV in the germline V gene (reference sequence). The CDR3 here is CASSLSTGRQAFF. CDR3 nucleotide sequence: TGTGCCAGCAGTTTATCTACAGGGCGGCAAGCTTTCTTT.